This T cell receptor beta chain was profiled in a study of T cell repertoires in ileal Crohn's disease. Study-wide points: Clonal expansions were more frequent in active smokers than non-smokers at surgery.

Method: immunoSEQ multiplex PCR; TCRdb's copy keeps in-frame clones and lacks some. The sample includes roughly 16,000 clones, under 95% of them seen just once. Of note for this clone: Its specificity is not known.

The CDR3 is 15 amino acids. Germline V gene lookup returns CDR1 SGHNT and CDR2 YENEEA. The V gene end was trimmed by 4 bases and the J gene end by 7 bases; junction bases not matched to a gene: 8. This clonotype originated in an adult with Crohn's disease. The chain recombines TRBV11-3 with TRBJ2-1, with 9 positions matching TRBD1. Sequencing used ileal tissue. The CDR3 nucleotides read TGTGCCAGCAGCTCCTCCGGGACAGGGATTAATGAGCAGTTCTTC. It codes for CASSSSGTGINEQFF.